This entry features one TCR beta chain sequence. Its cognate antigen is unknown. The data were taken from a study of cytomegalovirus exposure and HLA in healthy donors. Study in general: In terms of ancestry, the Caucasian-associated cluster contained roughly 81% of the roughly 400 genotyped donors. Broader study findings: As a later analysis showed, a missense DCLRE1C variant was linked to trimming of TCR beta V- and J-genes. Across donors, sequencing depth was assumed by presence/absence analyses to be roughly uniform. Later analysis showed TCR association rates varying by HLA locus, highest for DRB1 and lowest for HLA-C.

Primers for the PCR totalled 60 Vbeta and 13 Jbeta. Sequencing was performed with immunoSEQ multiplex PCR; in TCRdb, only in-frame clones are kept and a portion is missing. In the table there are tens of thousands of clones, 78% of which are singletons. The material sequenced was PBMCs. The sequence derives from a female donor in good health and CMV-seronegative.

CDR3 DNA sequence: TGTGCCAGCAGTTCCAGGGGGGACCGTTGGAATGAGCAGTTCTTC. It specifies CASSSRGDRWNEQFF. The genes are TRBV6-5 and TRBJ2-1; D is possibly TRBD1 (7 bases). Germline V lookup: CDR1 MNHEY, CDR2 SVGAGI. V dropped 4 bases and J dropped 7 bases, with 17 bases sitting between them. The CDR3 spans 15 residues.